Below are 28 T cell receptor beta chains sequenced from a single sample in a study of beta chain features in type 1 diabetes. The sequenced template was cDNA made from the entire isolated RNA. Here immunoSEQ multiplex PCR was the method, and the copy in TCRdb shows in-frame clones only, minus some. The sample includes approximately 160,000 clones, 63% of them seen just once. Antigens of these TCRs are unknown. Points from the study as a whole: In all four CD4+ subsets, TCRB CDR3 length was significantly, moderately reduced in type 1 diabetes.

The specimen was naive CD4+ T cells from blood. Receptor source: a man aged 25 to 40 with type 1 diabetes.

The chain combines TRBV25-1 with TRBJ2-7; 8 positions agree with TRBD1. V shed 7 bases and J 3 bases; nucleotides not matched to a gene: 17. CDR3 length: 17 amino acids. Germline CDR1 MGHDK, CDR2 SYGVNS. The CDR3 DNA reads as TGTGCCAGCATCCCCCGGGGGTCCTCGGACAGGGTCTACGAGCAGTACTTC. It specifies CASIPRGSSDRVYEQYF.

DNA for the CDR3: TGCGCCAGCAGCCCCTCCGGGGCCTCCTACGAGCAGTACTTC. It codes for CASSPSGASYEQYF. The chain uses TRBV4-3 and TRBJ2-7; the D call may be TRBD1 or TRBD2 (5 bases each). V dropped 4 bases and J dropped 0 bases, with 10 bases sitting between them. This CDR3 has 14 amino acids. The germline gives CDR1 LGHNA, CDR2 YSLEER.

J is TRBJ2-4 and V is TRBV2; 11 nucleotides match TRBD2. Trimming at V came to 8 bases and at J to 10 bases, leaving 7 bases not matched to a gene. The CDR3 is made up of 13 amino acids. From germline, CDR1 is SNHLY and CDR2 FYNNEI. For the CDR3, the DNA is TGTGCCAGCGCCGGGACTAGCGGACCAATTCAGTACTTC. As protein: CASAGTSGPIQYF. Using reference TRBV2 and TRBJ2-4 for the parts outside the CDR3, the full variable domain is EPEVTQTPSHQVTQMGQEVILRCVPISNHLYFYWYRQILGQKVEFLVSFYNNEISEKSEIFDDQFSVERPDGSNFTLKIRSTKLEDSAMYFCASAGTSGPIQYFGAGTRLSVL.

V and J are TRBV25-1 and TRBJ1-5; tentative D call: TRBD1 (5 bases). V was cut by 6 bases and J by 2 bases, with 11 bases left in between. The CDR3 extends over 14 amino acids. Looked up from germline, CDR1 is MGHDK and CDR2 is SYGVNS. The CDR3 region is CASRGGEGNQPQHF. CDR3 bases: TGTGCCAGCAGGGGGGGAGAGGGCAATCAGCCCCAGCATTTT.

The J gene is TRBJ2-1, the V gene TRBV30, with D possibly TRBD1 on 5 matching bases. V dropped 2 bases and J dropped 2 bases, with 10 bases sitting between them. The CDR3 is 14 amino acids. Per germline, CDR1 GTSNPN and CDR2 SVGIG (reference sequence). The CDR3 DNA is TGTGCCTGGAGTTCAGGGTTTACCTACAATGAGCAGTTCTTC. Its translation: CAWSSGFTYNEQFF.

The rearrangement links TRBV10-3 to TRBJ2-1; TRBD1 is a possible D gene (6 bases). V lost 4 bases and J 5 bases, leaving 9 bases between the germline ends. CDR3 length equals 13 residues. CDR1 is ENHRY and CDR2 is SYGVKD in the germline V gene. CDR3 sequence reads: CAISGTEDNEQFF. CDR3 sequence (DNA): TGTGCCATCAGTGGGACAGAAGACAATGAGCAGTTCTTC.

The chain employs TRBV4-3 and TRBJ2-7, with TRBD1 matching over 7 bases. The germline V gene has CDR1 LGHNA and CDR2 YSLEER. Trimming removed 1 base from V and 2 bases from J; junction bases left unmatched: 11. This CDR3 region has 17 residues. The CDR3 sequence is CASSQGLHGQVPYEQYF. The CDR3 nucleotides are TGCGCCAGCAGCCAAGGATTACACGGACAGGTTCCCTACGAGCAGTACTTC.

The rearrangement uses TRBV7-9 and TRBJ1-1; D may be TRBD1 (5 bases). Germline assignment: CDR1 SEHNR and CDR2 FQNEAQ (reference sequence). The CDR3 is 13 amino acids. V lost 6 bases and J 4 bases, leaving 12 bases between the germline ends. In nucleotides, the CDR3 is TGTGCCAGCAGGGAGACAGTGGGCACTGAAGCTTTCTTT. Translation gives CASRETVGTEAFF. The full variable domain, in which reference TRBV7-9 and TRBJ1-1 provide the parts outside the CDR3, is DTGVSQNPRHKITKRGQNVTFRCDPISEHNRLYWYRQTLGQGPEFLTYFQNEAQLEKSRLLSDRFSAERPKGSFSTLEIQRTEQGDSAMYLCASRETVGTEAFFGQGTRLTVV.

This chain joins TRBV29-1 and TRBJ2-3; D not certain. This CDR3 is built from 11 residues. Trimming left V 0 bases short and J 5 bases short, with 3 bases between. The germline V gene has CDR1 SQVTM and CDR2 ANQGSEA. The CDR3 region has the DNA TGCAGCGTTGAAGATCAAGATACGCAGTATTTT. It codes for CSVEDQDTQYF.

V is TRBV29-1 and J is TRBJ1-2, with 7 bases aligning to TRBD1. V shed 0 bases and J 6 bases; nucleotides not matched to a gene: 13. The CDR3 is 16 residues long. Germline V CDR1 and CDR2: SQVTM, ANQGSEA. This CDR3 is CSVEDPTLQGRDGYTF. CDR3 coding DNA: TGCAGCGTTGAAGACCCTACGCTACAGGGGCGAGATGGCTACACCTTC.

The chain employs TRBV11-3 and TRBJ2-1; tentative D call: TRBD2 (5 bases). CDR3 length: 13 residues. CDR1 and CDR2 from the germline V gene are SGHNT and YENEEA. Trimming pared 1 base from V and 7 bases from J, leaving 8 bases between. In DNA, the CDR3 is TGTGCCAGCAGCTTAGCGCCGGGAAATGAGCAGTTCTTC. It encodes CASSLAPGNEQFF.

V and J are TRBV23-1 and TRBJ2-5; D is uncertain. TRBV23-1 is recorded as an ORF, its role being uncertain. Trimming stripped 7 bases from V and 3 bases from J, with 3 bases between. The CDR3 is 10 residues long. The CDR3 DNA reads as TGCGCCAGCACCAAAGAGACCCAGTACTTC. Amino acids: CASTKETQYF.

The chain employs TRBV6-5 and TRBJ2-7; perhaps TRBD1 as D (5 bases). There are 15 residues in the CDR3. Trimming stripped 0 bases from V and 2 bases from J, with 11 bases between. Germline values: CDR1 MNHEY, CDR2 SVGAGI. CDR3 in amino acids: CASSYSREKTYEQYF. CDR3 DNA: TGTGCCAGCAGTTACTCCAGGGAAAAGACCTACGAGCAGTACTTC.

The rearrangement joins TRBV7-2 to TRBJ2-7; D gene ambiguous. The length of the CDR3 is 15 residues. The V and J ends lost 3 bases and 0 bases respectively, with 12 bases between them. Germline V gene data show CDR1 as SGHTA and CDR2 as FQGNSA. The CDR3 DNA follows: TGTGCCAGCAGCTTTGAAGGGTTAAGCTCCTACGAGCAGTACTTC. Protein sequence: CASSFEGLSSYEQYF.

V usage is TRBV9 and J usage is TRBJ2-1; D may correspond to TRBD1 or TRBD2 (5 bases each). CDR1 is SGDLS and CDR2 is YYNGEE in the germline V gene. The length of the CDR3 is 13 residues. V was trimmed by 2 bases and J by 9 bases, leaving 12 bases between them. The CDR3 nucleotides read TGTGCCAGCAGCGTGTCCGGGGACGGTGAGCAGTTCTTC. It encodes CASSVSGDGEQFF. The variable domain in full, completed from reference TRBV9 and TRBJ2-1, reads DSGVTQTPKHLITATGQRVTLRCSPRSGDLSVYWYQQSLDQGLQFLIQYYNGEERAKGNILERFSAQQFPDLHSELNLSSLELGDSALYFCASSVSGDGEQFFGPGTRLTVL.

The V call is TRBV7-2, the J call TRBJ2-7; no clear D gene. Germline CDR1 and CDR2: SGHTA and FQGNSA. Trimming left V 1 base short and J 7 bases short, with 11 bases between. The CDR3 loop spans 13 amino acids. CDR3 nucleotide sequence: TGTGCCAGCAGCTTAGATTTCGTTGGAGAGCAGTACTTC. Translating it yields CASSLDFVGEQYF.

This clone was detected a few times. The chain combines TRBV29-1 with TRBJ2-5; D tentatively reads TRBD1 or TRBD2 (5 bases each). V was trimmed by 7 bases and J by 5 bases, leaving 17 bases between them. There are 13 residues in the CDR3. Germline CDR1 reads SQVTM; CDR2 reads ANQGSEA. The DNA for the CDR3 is TGCAGCGGTGAGGGGCCGATAGGGGAGACCCAGTACTTC. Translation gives CSGEGPIGETQYF.

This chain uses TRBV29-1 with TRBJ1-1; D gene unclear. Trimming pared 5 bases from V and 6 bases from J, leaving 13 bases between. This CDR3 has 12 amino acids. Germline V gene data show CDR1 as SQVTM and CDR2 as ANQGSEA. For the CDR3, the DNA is TGCAGCGTTTTCGGCCCGCCTCCTGAAGCTTTCTTT. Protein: CSVFGPPPEAFF.

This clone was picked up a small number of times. CDR3 in amino acids: CASSRWGGHNEQFF. CDR3 nucleotides: TGTGCCAGCAGCCGCTGGGGGGGACACAATGAGCAGTTCTTC. The chain links TRBV7-2 to TRBJ2-1, with TRBD2 matching 7 bases. Germline CDR1 is SGHTA and CDR2 is FQGNSA. J gave up 5 bases and V 5 bases, and 6 bases lay outside the gene matches. CDR3 length equals 14 residues.

CDR3 sequence: CAWSVLGTARTGELFF. In DNA, the CDR3 is TGTGCCTGGAGTGTACTGGGGACGGCTCGGACCGGGGAGCTGTTTTTT. The chain is built from TRBV30 and TRBJ2-2, with D perhaps given as TRBD1 or TRBD2 (5 bases each). V was trimmed by 0 bases and J by 5 bases, leaving 16 bases between them. The CDR3 totals 16 residues. Per the germline V gene, CDR1 is GTSNPN and CDR2 is SVGIG (reference sequence).

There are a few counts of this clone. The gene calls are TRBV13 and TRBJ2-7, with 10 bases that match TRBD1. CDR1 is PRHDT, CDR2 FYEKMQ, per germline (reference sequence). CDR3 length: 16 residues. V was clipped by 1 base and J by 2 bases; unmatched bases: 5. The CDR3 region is CASSLEGTGAPYEQYF. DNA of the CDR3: TGTGCCAGCAGCTTAGAGGGGACAGGGGCTCCCTACGAGCAGTACTTC.

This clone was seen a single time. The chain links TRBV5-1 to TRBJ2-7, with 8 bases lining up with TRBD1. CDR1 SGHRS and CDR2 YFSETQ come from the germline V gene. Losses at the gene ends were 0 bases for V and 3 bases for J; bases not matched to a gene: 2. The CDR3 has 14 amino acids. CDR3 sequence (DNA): TGCGCCAGCAGCTTGGAACAGGGGGACTACGAGCAGTACTTC. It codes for CASSLEQGDYEQYF.

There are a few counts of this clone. CDR3 residues: CSVEDGSGGYTF. The DNA for the CDR3 is TGCAGCGTTGAAGATGGCAGCGGAGGCTACACCTTC. V and J are TRBV29-1 and TRBJ1-2; D ambiguous. V gave up 0 bases and J gave up 8 bases, with 10 bases separating them. This CDR3 is 12 amino acids long. Germline V gene sequence: CDR1 SQVTM, CDR2 ANQGSEA.

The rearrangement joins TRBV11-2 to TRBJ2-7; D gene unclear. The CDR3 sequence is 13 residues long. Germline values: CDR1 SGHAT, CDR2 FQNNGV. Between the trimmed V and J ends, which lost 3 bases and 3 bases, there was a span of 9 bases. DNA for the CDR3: TGTGCCAGCAGCTTTAACACAGACTACGAGCAGTACTTC. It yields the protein CASSFNTDYEQYF. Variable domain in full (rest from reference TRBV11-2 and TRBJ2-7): EAGVAQSPRYKIIEKRQSVAFWCNPISGHATLYWYQQILGQGPKLLIQFQNNGVVDDSQLPKDRFSAERLKGVDSTLKIQPAKLEDSAVYLCASSFNTDYEQYFGPGTRLTVT.

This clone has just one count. The CDR3 sequence is CASTFTIGSEQFF. The CDR3 region has the DNA TGTGCCAGCACCTTTACCATCGGGTCTGAGCAGTTCTTC. The rearrangement links TRBV27 to TRBJ2-1; D is ambiguous. The V gene lost 7 bases and the J gene lost 9 bases, with 16 bases spanning the gap. Germline CDR1 reads MNHEY; CDR2 reads SMNVEV (reference sequence). The CDR3 spans 13 residues.

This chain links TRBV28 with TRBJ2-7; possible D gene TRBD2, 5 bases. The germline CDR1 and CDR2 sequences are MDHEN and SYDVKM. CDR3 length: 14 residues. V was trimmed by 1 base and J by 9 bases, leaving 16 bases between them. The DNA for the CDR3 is TGTGCCAGCAGTTTATCAGATCCGGGCCGGGGGCAGTACTTC. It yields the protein CASSLSDPGRGQYF.

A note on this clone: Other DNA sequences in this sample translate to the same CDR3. The CDR3 DNA reads TGTGCCAGCTCCCCGTACCAAGAGACCCAGTACTTC. It yields the protein CASSPYQETQYF. The V call is TRBV18, the J call TRBJ2-5; D is unresolved. In germline, CDR1 is KGHSH, CDR2 LQKENI. The CDR3 covers 12 residues. V was trimmed by 6 bases and J by 0 bases, leaving 5 bases between them.

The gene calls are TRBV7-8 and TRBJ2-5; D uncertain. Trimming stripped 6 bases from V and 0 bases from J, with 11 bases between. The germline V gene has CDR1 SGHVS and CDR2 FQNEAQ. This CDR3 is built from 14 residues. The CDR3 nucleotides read TGTGCCAGCAGAGGGCCGGGTAACCAAGAGACCCAGTACTTC. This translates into CASRGPGNQETQYF.